The T cell receptor beta chain described here comes from a study of T cell repertoires in cytomegalovirus infection. Overall study: CMV epitopes in the study were HLA-C-restricted (recently identified) and HLA-B-restricted (well studied). Public signatures in TCR beta pointed to CMV infection and matching HLA type.

From germline, CDR1 is SGHRS and CDR2 YFSETQ. The CDR3 extends over 14 amino acids. V lost 6 bases, J lost 5 bases, and 15 bases lay in between. The study, taken as a whole, reports: CMV-specific HLA-C-restricted TCR beta clonotypes dominated the ex vivo response.

About this clonotype: Its specificity is unknown.

A single record per CDR3 protein comes from TCRdb applying MiXCR to the reads. The sample lists roughly 730,000 distinct CDR3 sequences; 30% to 40% were seen once. This TCR came from a human donor in good health (CMV status not recorded). Some clones in this sample may be carry-over from other donors' samples. The sample in question was cultured PBMCs, obtained from culture after CMV antigen stimulation. J is TRBJ2-1 and V is TRBV5-1; D possibly corresponds to TRBD2 (7 bases). In nucleotides, the CDR3 is TGCGCCAGCAAAGGGGGGGGGACCCACAATGAGCAGTTCTTC. Its protein product is CASKGGGTHNEQFF.